This passage covers 9 T cell receptor beta chains from one sample sequenced in a study of beta chain features in type 1 diabetes. Investigators reverse transcribed all isolated RNA, so they sequenced expressed TCRB transcripts. Assay: immunoSEQ multiplex PCR; the TCRdb copy retains only in-frame clones and omits some. The sample yields approximately 330,000 clones, approximately 10% seen once. Sequencing used naive CD4+ T cells from blood. All receptors come from a woman between 25 and 40 years old in good health.

This clone has just a few counts. V usage is TRBV7-9 and J usage is TRBJ2-3; TRBD1 aligns across 7 bases. In germline, CDR1 is SEHNR, CDR2 FQNEAQ (reference sequence). This CDR3 comprises 12 residues. Trimming took 6 bases from V and 11 from J; bases not matched to a gene: 8. CDR3 in DNA: TGTGCCAGCAGTCAACAGGGGAATGAGCAGTATTTT. Translating it yields CASSQQGNEQYF.

The table lists this clone with a few counts. The chain combines TRBV18 with TRBJ2-4; TRBD1 might be the D (6 bases). The CDR3 extends over 13 amino acids. Trimming cost V 2 bases and J 15 bases, with 17 bases left between them. Germline V gene lookup returns CDR1 KGHSH and CDR2 LQKENI. The CDR3, as DNA: TGTGCCAGCTCACCAGGGGGCGCGATCGGGCGGTACTTC. Translation gives CASSPGGAIGRYF.

In its sample, this clone was seen a few times. This rearrangement joins TRBV28 to TRBJ2-1, with a weak D call TRBD2 (6 bases). The CDR3 loop spans 16 amino acids. V was trimmed by 6 bases and J by 5 bases, leaving 20 bases between them. In germline, CDR1 is MDHEN, CDR2 SYDVKM. The CDR3 DNA reads TGTGCCAGCAGCTCCGGGAGCAGGCTAGGAAACAATGAGCAGTTCTTC. Translated: CASSSGSRLGNNEQFF.

The V gene is TRBV28, the J gene TRBJ2-5; no reliable D call. This CDR3 spans 11 amino acids. CDR1 is MDHEN and CDR2 is SYDVKM in the germline V gene. Trimming pared 9 bases from V and 4 bases from J, leaving 9 bases between. The CDR3 DNA is TGTGCCAGTTGGGCGTCAGAGACCCAGTACTTC. Its translation: CASWASETQYF.

This clone was counted a few times. V usage is TRBV28 and J usage is TRBJ1-5; weak D call: TRBD1 (5 bases). V was clipped by 11 bases and J by 0 bases, with 20 bases between them. The CDR3 sequence is 16 residues long. The germline gives CDR1 MDHEN, CDR2 SYDVKM. CDR3 loop: CAVTDGNIYSNQPQHF. CDR3 DNA: TGTGCCGTGACAGACGGCAACATTTATAGCAATCAGCCCCAGCATTTT.

This clone turned up a few times. The genes are TRBV4-2 and TRBJ2-6, with 7 bases aligning to TRBD2. There are 17 residues in the CDR3. Germline V gene data show CDR1 as LGHNA and CDR2 as YNFKEQ. V lost 1 base to trimming and J lost 2 bases; unmatched junction nucleotides: 5. The CDR3 loop is CASSQVRGSTGANVLTF. The CDR3 DNA reads TGTGCCAGCAGCCAAGTCCGCGGGAGCACTGGGGCCAACGTCCTGACTTTC.

A few counts support this clone. The chain carries TRBV27 and TRBJ2-1, with 8 bases lining up with TRBD2. J lost 4 bases, V lost 5 bases, and 10 bases had no gene match. CDR1 is MNHEY and CDR2 is SMNVEV in the germline V gene (reference sequence). The CDR3 is made up of 16 amino acids. CDR3 in DNA: TGTGCCAGCAGTCGATTTAGCGGGACCTCGTACAATGAGCAGTTCTTC. It yields the protein CASSRFSGTSYNEQFF.

The V gene is TRBV5-1, the J gene TRBJ2-3, with TRBD2 matching over 8 bases. This CDR3 contains 15 residues. CDR1 SGHRS and CDR2 YFSETQ come from the germline V gene. The J segment lost 0 bases and the V segment lost 6 bases, leaving 6 bases of the junction unmatched. CDR3 in amino acids: CASTLAGSSTDTQYF. The CDR3 DNA is TGCGCCAGCACCCTAGCGGGTAGTAGCACAGATACGCAGTATTTT.

The V gene is TRBV18, the J gene TRBJ2-3, with 10 bases fitting TRBD2. Germline CDR1 reads KGHSH; CDR2 reads LQKENI. This CDR3 has 16 amino acids. V was pared by 3 bases and J by 1 base, with 4 bases of the junction left unmatched. CDR3 in DNA: TGTGCCAGCTCACCGCAAGCGGGAGGGCGCACAGATACGCAGTATTTT. Translating gives CASSPQAGGRTDTQYF.